This TCR beta chain came from a study of read filtering for tumor transcriptome and immune sequencing. From about 0.4 ug of RNA, a library with molecular barcoded alpha/delta and beta/gamma adaptors was made. Each CDR3 protein gets one entry after TCRdb re-called the reads with MiXCR. The sample includes tens of thousands of distinct CDR3 sequences, roughly 13% of them seen just once. This clonotype was observed many times. Trimming at V came to 2 bases and at J to 0 bases, leaving 13 bases not matched to a gene. Germline V gene data show CDR1 as SGHVS and CDR2 as FNYEAQ. The CDR3 covers 20 residues. Sample: a population of CD138-negative cells sorted from bone marrow. The chain is built from TRBV7-6 and TRBJ2-6; 7 nucleotides agree with TRBD1. The receptor was isolated from a donor at least 40 years old with multiple myeloma. The CDR3 DNA follows: TGTGCCAGCAGCTTAAGCCAAGGGGGCAGACTAAACTCTGGGGCCAACGTCCTGACTTTC. Amino acid sequence: CASSLSQGGRLNSGANVLTF.